By share of the sample, the clone carrying this TCR beta chain is medium-sized (0.01 to 0.1%). The antigen is not known. This beta chain is a stray read from a library made for alpha chains; its abundance is not meaningful. The time point here: sample taken at primary tumor resection. TCRdb called the 5' RACE reads again in MiXCR, with one record for every CDR3 protein. The sample records roughly 5,800 distinct CDR3 sequences, 11% to 15% being singletons. These data belong to a study of spatial heterogeneity in lung cancer. The study's findings and limits: In tumors, expanded intratumoral alpha and beta TCR counts tracked mutation counts.

Losses at the gene ends were 4 bases for V and 8 bases for J; bases not matched to a gene: 9. The CDR3 contains 15 residues. The germline gives CDR1 SGHVS, CDR2 FNYEAQ. This receptor was obtained from a male donor with early-stage non-small cell lung cancer. Sequences were derived from lung tumor tissue, sampled at surgery. The chain carries TRBV7-6 and TRBJ1-4, with 8 bases that match TRBD1. The CDR3 loop reads CASSSIQGAAEKLFF. For the CDR3, the DNA is TGTGCCAGCAGCTCGATCCAGGGGGCGGCGGAAAAACTGTTTTTT.